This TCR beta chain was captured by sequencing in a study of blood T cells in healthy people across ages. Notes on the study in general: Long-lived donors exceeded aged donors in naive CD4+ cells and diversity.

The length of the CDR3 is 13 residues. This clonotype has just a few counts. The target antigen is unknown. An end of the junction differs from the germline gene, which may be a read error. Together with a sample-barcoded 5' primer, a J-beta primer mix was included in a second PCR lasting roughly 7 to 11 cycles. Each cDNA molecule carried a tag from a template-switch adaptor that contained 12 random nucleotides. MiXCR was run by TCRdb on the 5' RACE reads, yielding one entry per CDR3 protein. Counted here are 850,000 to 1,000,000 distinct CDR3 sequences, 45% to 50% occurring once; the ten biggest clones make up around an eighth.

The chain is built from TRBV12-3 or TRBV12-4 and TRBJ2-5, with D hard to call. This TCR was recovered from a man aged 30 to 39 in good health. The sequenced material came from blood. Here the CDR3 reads CASSLVRKETQYF. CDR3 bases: TGTGCCAGCAGCTTAGTTCGAAAAGAGACCCAGTACTTC.